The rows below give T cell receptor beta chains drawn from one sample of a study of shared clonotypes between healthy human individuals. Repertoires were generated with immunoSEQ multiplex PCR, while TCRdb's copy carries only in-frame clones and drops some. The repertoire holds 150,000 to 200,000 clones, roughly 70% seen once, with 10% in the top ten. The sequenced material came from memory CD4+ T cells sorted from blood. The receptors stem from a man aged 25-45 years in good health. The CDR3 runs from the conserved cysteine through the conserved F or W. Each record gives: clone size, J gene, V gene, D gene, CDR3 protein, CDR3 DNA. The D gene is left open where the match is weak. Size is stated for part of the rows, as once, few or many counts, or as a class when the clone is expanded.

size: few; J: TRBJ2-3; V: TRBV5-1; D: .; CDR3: CASRRQGLTTDTQYF; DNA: TGCGCCAGCAGGAGGCAGGGGCTAACCACAGATACGCAGTATTTT
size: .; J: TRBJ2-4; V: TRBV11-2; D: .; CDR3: CASSLATGFGIQYF; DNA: TGTGCCAGCAGCTTGGCGACTGGTTTCGGCATTCAGTACTTC
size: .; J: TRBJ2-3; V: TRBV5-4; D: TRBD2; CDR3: CASSSTGTSRTDTQYF; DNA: TGTGCCAGCAGCTCGACCGGGACTAGCCGCACAGATACGCAGTATTTT
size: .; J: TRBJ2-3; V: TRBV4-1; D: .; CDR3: CASSSRARVDTQYF; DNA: TGCGCCAGCAGTTCCCGGGCTAGGGTAGATACGCAGTATTTT
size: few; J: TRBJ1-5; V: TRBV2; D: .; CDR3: CASSYMPAQPQHF; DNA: TGTGCCAGCAGTTACATGCCTGCTCAGCCCCAGCATTTT
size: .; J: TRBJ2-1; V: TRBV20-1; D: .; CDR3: CSAVMAEQFF; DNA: TGCAGTGCTGTTATGGCGGAGCAGTTCTTC
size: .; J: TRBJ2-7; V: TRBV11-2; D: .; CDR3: CASSLDPGGEQYF; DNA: TGTGCCAGCAGCTTAGATCCAGGAGGAGAGCAGTACTTC
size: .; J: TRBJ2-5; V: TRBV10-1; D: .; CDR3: CASSAGQGIKETQYF; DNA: TGCGCCAGCAGTGCCGGCCAGGGTATAAAGGAGACCCAGTACTTC
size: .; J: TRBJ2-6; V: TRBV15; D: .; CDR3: CATSRGGGANVLTF; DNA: TGTGCCACCAGCAGAGGGGGTGGGGCCAACGTCCTGACTTTC
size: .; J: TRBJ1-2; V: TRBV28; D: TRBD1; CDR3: CASSGQGGDYGYTF; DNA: TGTGCCAGCAGTGGTCAGGGGGGGGACTATGGCTACACCTTC
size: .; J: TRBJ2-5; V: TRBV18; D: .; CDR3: CASSPPGQKETQYF; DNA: TGTGCCAGCTCACCGCCGGGACAAAAAGAGACCCAGTACTTC
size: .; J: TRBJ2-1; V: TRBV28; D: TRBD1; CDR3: CASRESGQGVNEQFF; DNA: TGTGCCAGCAGAGAATCGGGACAGGGGGTCAATGAGCAGTTCTTC
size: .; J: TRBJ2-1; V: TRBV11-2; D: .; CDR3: CASSLEGEQFF; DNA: TGTGCCAGCAGCTTAGAGGGTGAGCAGTTCTTC
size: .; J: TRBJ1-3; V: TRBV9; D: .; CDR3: CASSASGTGFNTIYF; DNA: TGTGCCAGCAGCGCATCCGGGACCGGCTTTAACACCATATATTTT
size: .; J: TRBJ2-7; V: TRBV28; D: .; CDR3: CASSGDGHYEQYF; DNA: TGTGCCAGCAGTGGAGACGGACACTACGAGCAGTACTTC
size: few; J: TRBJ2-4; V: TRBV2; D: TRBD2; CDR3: CASSSSGRSKNIQYF; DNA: TGTGCCAGCAGTTCTAGCGGGAGAAGTAAAAACATTCAGTACTTC
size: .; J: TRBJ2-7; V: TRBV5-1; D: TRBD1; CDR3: CASSFGQGNEQYF; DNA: TGCGCCAGCAGCTTCGGACAGGGTAATGAGCAGTACTTC
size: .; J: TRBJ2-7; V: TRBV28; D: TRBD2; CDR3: CASKRAAGGTYEQYF; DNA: TGTGCCAGTAAACGAGCGGCGGGAGGGACCTACGAGCAGTACTTC
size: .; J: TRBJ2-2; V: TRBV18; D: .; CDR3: CASSPRQSSGELFF; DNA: TGTGCCAGCTCACCACGACAGTCAAGCGGGGAGCTGTTTTTT
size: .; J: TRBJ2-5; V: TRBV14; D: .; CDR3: CASSQAVRALQETQYF; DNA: TGTGCCAGCAGCCAAGCAGTCAGAGCCCTCCAAGAGACCCAGTACTTC
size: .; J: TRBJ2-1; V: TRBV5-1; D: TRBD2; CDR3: CASSLGPRGLGEQFF; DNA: TGCGCCAGCAGCTTGGGACCGCGGGGGTTAGGTGAGCAGTTCTTC
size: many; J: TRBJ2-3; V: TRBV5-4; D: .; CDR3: CASSLGLPLSPDTQYF; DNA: TGTGCCAGCAGCTTGGGGTTGCCCCTGTCCCCAGATACGCAGTATTTT
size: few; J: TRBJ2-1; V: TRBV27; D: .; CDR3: CASSRKGNEQFF; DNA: TGTGCCAGCAGCCGAAAGGGCAATGAGCAGTTCTTC
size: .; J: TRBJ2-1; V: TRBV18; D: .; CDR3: CASSPSQGTGGSYNEQFF; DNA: TGTGCCAGCTCACCTTCCCAGGGCACAGGTGGTTCCTACAATGAGCAGTTCTTC
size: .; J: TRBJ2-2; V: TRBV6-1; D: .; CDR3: CASSRVLGTGELFF; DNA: TGTGCCAGCAGTCGGGTATTGGGCACCGGGGAGCTGTTTTTT
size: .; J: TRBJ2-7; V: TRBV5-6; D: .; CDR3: CASRSQGPPGYEQYF; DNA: TGTGCCAGCAGGTCACAGGGCCCTCCCGGGTACGAGCAGTACTTC
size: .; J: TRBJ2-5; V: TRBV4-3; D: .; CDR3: CASSQAGLGETQYF; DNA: TGCGCCAGCAGCCAAGCTGGGCTGGGAGAGACCCAGTACTTC
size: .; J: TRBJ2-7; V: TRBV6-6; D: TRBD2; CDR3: CASSFGRLLPEQYF; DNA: TGTGCCAGCAGTTTCGGGAGGCTCCTTCCCGAGCAGTACTTC
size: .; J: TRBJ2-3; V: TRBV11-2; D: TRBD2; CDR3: CASSTQTSGTTDTQYF; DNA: TGTGCCAGCAGCACCCAGACTAGCGGAACCACAGATACGCAGTATTTT
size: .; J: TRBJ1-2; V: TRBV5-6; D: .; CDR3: CASSLRGRQIYGYTF; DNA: TGTGCCAGCAGCTTGAGAGGCCGGCAGATCTATGGCTACACCTTC
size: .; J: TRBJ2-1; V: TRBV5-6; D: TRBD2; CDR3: CASREAGGPYEQFF; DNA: TGTGCCAGCCGGGAAGCGGGAGGGCCTTATGAGCAGTTCTTC
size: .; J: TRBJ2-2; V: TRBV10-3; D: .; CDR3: CAIRGTGDTGELFF; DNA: TGTGCCATCAGGGGTACAGGAGACACCGGGGAGCTGTTTTTT
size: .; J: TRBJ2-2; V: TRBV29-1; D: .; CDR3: CSVVRGGSGELFF; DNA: TGCAGCGTTGTTCGTGGGGGATCCGGGGAGCTGTTTTTT
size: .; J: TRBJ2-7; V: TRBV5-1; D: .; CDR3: CASSLAPGTDFYEQYF; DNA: TGCGCCAGCAGCTTGGCCCCCGGGACTGACTTCTACGAGCAGTACTTC
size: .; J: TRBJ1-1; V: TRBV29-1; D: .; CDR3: CSVAVNTEAFF; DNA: TGCAGCGTTGCCGTGAACACTGAAGCTTTCTTT
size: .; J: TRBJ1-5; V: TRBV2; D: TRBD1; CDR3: CASSEAIWGTDSNQPQHF; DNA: TGTGCCAGCAGTGAAGCCATCTGGGGGACAGATAGCAATCAGCCCCAGCATTTT
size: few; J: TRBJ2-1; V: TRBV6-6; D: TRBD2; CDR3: CASTPMRTRGNEQFF; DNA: TGTGCCAGCACCCCTATGAGGACTAGAGGCAATGAGCAGTTCTTC
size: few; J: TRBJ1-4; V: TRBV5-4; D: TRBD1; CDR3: CASSFTGAEEKLFF; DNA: TGTGCCAGCAGCTTCACAGGGGCGGAGGAAAAACTGTTTTTT
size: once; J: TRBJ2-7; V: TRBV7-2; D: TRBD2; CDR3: CASSSRTSGSSYEQYF; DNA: TGTGCCAGCAGCTCTCGGACTAGCGGGAGCTCCTACGAGCAGTACTTC
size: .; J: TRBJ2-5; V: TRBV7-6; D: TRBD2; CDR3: CASSLAVAGGPGETQYF; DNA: TGTGCCAGCAGCTTAGCTGTGGCGGGAGGGCCGGGGGAGACCCAGTACTTC
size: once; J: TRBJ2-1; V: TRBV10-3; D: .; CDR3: CAIRDSGEYEQFF; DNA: TGTGCCATCAGGGACTCGGGGGAATATGAGCAGTTCTTC
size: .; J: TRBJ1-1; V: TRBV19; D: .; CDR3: CASSTDGGGGTEAFF; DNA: TGTGCCAGTAGTACCGATGGGGGAGGAGGCACTGAAGCTTTCTTT
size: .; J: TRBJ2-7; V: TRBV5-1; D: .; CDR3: CASSYGPAGSYEQYF; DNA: TGCGCCAGCAGCTACGGACCCGCGGGATCGTACGAGCAGTACTTC
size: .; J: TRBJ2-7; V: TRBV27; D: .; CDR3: CASRGLGAYEQYF; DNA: TGTGCCAGCAGGGGGCTAGGGGCCTACGAGCAGTACTTC
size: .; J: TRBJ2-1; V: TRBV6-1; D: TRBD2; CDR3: CASTIAGDPYNEQFF; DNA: TGTGCCAGCACCATAGCGGGAGATCCCTACAATGAGCAGTTCTTC
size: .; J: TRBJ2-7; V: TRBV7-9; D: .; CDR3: CASSLNNPYEQYF; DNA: TGTGCCAGCAGCTTGAACAACCCCTACGAGCAGTACTTC
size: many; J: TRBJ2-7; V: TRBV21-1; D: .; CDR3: CASSDPTGCGYEQYF; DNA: TGTGCCAGCAGCGACCCGACAGGGTGCGGCTACGAGCAGTACTTC